The clone carrying this T cell receptor beta chain was picked up many times. The read ends 3 residues before the CDR3 terminus; that terminus is restored from the germline J gene. The data are from a study of T cell clonality in common variable immunodeficiency. Germline CDR1 is ENHRY and CDR2 is SYGVKD. The CDR3 is 15 amino acids. The ends were cut back, 4 bases at V and 4 bases at J, with 15 bases in the middle. Generated by immunoSEQ multiplex PCR, the TCRdb table keeps only in-frame clones and is missing some. The sample has tens of thousands of clones, none seen only once. The gene calls are TRBV10-3 and TRBJ2-3, with a possible D match to TRBD1 (5 bases). The receptor was derived from a person between 18 and 75 years old in good health. The sequenced sample consisted of peripheral blood mononuclear cells. CDR3 bases read: TGTGCCATCAGTGTGGACACCACTAAGCCAGATACG. Residues: CAISVDTTKPDT. The full CDR3 protein reads CAISVDTTKPDTQYF.